The rows below give T cell receptor beta chains drawn from one sample of a study of cytomegalovirus exposure and HLA in healthy donors. This table comes from immunoSEQ multiplex PCR, and its TCRdb copy is limited to in-frame clones, with some not included. The data hold over 130,000 clones, with around 75% observed a single time. The sequencing input was PBMCs. The receptors were gathered from a human donor in good health. The CDR3 runs from the conserved cysteine through the conserved F or W. A D gene is named only where the DNA matches it firmly. A row's size may be missing; if present it is once, few, many or a size class.

TRBJ2-1	-	TRBV19	TRBD2	TGTGCCAGTAGTCCACCCTCCGGGACTAGCTCCTACAATGAGCAGTTCTTC	CASSPPSGTSSYNEQFF
TRBJ1-3	-	TRBV6-1	-	TGTGCCAGCAGAGGGAGCCACACCATATATTTT	CASRGSHTIYF
TRBJ1-5	-	TRBV2	-	TGTGCCAGCAGCCACGGACAGTATAGCAATCAGCCCCAGCATTTT	CASSHGQYSNQPQHF
TRBJ1-1	few	TRBV6-1	-	TGTGCCAGCAGTGAATCGGGCAGGCGGGCTGAAGCTTTCTTT	CASSESGRRAEAFF
TRBJ2-3	few	TRBV27	-	TGTGCCAGCACCGCCAGCGCGGGAACTAATCCTGAGGCTTTT	CASTASAGTNPEAF
TRBJ1-3	-	TRBV4-3	-	TGCGCCAGCAGCCGAAGCATCCTCTCTGGAAACACCATATATTTT	CASSRSILSGNTIYF
TRBJ1-2	-	TRBV5-1	-	TGCGCCAGCAATCGGGAGGGGTTGGGCTATGGCTACGCCTTC	CASNREGLGYGYAF
TRBJ2-7	few	TRBV2	-	TGTGCCAGCAGGGGGAGCTCCTACGAGCAGTACTTC	CASRGSSYEQYF
TRBJ1-5	-	TRBV6-1	-	TGTGCCAGCAGTGAGAGGGGGGGGAATCAGCCCCAGCATTTT	CASSERGGNQPQHF
TRBJ2-5	few	TRBV6-5	-	TGTGCCAGCAGAGGAAGCGGGGAGACCCAGTACTTC	CASRGSGETQYF
TRBJ2-7	-	TRBV11-3	-	TGTGCCAGCAGCACCTTGGAGGGCGAGCAGTACTTC	CASSTLEGEQYF
TRBJ1-1	-	TRBV19	-	TGTGCCAGTATGCCTCGCGGGGGCATGAACACTGAAGCTTTCTTT	CASMPRGGMNTEAFF
TRBJ1-3	-	TRBV2	-	TGTGCCAGCAGCCAACAGGTAACCTCTGGAAACACCATATATTTT	CASSQQVTSGNTIYF
TRBJ2-5	-	TRBV2	TRBD2	TGTGCCAGCTCCGGGGGACTAGCGGGGGGGGCACGAGAGACCCAGTACTTC	CASSGGLAGGARETQYF
TRBJ2-1	-	TRBV12-5	TRBD2	TGTGCTAGTGGTTTAGAACTAGCGGGAGGCTACAATGAGCAGTTCTTC	CASGLELAGGYNEQFF
TRBJ1-1	-	TRBV7-8	-	TGTGCCAGCAGTCTATCCGTCACAGATGAAGCTTTCTTT	CASSLSVTDEAFF
TRBJ1-2	-	TRBV15	TRBD1	TGTGCCACCAGCAACCGAAGGACAGGGATCGGCGGCTACACCTTC	CATSNRRTGIGGYTF
TRBJ1-1	once	TRBV12-5	TRBD1	TGTGCTAGTGGTTTCGCCCCGACAGGGGGGGGCACTGAAGCTTTCTTT	CASGFAPTGGGTEAFF
TRBJ2-7	-	TRBV7-9	-	TGTGCCAGCAGGACAGCCAACTCCTACGAGCAGTACTTC	CASRTANSYEQYF
TRBJ2-1	-	TRBV6-4	-	TGTGCCAGCAGTGACGGCGGAACCTACAATGAGCAGTTCTTC	CASSDGGTYNEQFF
TRBJ2-7	-	TRBV6-1	-	TGTGCCAGCAAAGAACGGGGGGCGGGTGAGCAGTACTTC	CASKERGAGEQYF
TRBJ1-2	few	TRBV5-1	-	TGCGCCAGCAGCTCCGGCAGGTCTGGCTACACCTTC	CASSSGRSGYTF
TRBJ2-6	-	TRBV28	-	TGTGCCAGCAGTTTAGAAGGGGTAAGGTCCAACGTCCTGACTTTC	CASSLEGVRSNVLTF
TRBJ2-7	-	TRBV28	TRBD2	TGTGCCAGCAGTAAGCTAGCGGGAAGGGTTAGTAGCTCCTACGAGCAGTACTTC	CASSKLAGRVSSSYEQYF
TRBJ2-1	-	TRBV30	TRBD2	TGTGCCTGGACCCCCTGGCGGGCTAGCGGGGGGGCATTGTCTGATGAGCAGTTCTTC	CAWTPWRASGGALSDEQFF
TRBJ2-3	-	TRBV19	TRBD2	TGTGCCAGTAGTGTCCTAACTAGCGGGAGTGGCACAGATACGCAGTATTTT	CASSVLTSGSGTDTQYF
TRBJ2-3	-	TRBV19	-	TGTGCCAGTAGTATAGTCCTAAGCACAGATACGCAGTATTTT	CASSIVLSTDTQYF
TRBJ2-7	-	TRBV7-2	-	TGTGCCAGCAGCTTTACTCTTACCTACGAGCAGTACTTC	CASSFTLTYEQYF
TRBJ1-2	-	TRBV6-6	TRBD1	TGTGCCAGCAGCAAAGGACAGGGGGCGCGGGGCTACACCTTC	CASSKGQGARGYTF
TRBJ1-5	few	TRBV6-1	TRBD1	TGTGCCAGCAGTCCAGGGGGCGGGGGTCAGCCCCAGCATTTT	CASSPGGGGQPQHF
TRBJ2-5	-	TRBV6-1	TRBD2	TGTGCCAGCAGTGAATGGGGGGGACAAGAGACCCAGTACTTC	CASSEWGGQETQYF